This TCR beta chain was documented in a study of regulatory dendritic cells for organ transplantation. Using immunoSEQ multiplex PCR, the repertoire was profiled, and TCRdb retains in-frame clones only, with some absent. The top ten hold under 0.065% of the sample, which has almost 35,000 clones, roughly 91% seen once. CDR1 is GTSNPN and CDR2 is SVGIG in the germline V gene (reference sequence). V was shortened by 0 bases and J by 7 bases, with 19 bases between the two germline ends. The CDR3 length is 17 residues. The TCR was taken from a human donor in good health. The V gene is TRBV30, the J gene TRBJ1-6, with TRBD1 as a possible D gene (5 bases). The sample taken for sequencing was naive CD4+ T cells from blood. Described subset: CD45RA+ naive T cells. The CDR3 nucleotides read TGTGCCTGGAGTGTCCATAACCGGGGGGGGTTAAATTCACCCCTCCACTTT. Translation: CAWSVHNRGGLNSPLHF.